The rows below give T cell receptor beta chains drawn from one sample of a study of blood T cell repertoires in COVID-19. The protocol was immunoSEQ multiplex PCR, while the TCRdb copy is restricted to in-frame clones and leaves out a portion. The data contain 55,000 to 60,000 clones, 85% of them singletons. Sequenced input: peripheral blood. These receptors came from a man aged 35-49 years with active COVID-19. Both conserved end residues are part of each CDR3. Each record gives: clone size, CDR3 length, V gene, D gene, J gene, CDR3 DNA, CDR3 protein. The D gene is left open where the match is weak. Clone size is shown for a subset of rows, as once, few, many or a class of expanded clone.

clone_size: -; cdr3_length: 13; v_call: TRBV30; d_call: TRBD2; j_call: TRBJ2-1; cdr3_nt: TGTGCCTCTTACGGGACTAGCTTTAATGAGCAGTTCTTC; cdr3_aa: CASYGTSFNEQFF
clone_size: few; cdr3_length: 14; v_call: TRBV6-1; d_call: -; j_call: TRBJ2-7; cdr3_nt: TGTGCCAGCAGTGAAGTGCGGGGGCGCCCCGAGCAGTACTTC; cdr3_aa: CASSEVRGRPEQYF
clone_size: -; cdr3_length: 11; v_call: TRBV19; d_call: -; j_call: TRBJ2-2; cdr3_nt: TGTGCCAGTACCACAGAAAGGGAGCTGTTTTTT; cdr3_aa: CASTTERELFF
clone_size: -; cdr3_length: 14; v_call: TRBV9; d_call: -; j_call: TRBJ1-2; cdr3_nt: TGTGCCAGCAGCCCCCCGACAGTCGCTTATGGCTACACCTTC; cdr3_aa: CASSPPTVAYGYTF
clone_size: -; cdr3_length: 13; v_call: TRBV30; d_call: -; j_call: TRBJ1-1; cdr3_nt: TGTGCCTGGAGTGTTCCGGGGGGCACTGAAGCTTTCTTT; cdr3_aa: CAWSVPGGTEAFF
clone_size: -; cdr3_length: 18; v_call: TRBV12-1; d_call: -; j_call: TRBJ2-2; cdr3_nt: TGTGCCAGCAGCTTTGAGCTCCGTCCCCAGAGCGGGGCCGGGGAGCTGTTTTTT; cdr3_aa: CASSFELRPQSGAGELFF
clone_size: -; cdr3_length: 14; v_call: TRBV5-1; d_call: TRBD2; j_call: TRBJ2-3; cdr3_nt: TGCGCCAGCAGCTTAAGCGGGAGGTCAGATACGCAGTATTTT; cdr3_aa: CASSLSGRSDTQYF
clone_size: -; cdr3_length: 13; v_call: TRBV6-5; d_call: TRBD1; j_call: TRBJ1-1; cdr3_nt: TGTGCCAGCAGTTGGACAGGGGGCACTGAAGCTTTCTTT; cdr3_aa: CASSWTGGTEAFF
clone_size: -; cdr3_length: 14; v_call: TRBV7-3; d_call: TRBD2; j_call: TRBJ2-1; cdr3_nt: TGTGCCAGCGGACTAGCGGGAGGGAACAATGAGCAGTTCTTC; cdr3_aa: CASGLAGGNNEQFF
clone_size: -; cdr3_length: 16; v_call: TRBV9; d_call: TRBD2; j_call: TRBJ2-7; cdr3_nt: TGTGCCAGCAGCCCCTCAAGCGGGACCAGAACCTACGAGCAGTACTTC; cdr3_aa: CASSPSSGTRTYEQYF
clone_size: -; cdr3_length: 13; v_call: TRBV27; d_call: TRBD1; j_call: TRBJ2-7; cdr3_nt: TGTGCCAGCAGTTTGACAGGGGATCACGAGCAGTACTTC; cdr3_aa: CASSLTGDHEQYF
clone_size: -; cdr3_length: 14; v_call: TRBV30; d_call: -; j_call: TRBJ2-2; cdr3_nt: TGTGCCTGGTATAGGGGCGCTAGATCCGGGGAGCTGTTTTTT; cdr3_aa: CAWYRGARSGELFF
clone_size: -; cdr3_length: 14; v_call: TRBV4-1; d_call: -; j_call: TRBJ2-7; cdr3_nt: TGCGCCAGCAGCCAAGAATTAGCGGAACGAACGCAGTACTTC; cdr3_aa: CASSQELAERTQYF
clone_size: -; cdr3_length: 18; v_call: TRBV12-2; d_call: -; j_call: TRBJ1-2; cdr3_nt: TGTGCAAGTCGCTTAAGGCGGTGGGCAGGGCACCATAACTATGGCTACACCTTC; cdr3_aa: CASRLRRWAGHHNYGYTF
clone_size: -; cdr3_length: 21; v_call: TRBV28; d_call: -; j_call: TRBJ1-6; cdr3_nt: TGTGCCAGCAGTCCGAGCATTTTGGGCCTAGCTATAGTTGACTATAATTCACCCCTCCACTTT; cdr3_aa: CASSPSILGLAIVDYNSPLHF
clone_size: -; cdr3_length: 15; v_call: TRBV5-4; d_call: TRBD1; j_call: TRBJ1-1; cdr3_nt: TGTGCCAGCAGCTTCGGACAGGGGGCGCGAACTGAAGCTTTCTTT; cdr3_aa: CASSFGQGARTEAFF
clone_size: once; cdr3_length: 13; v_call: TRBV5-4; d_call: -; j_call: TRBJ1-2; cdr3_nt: TGTGCCAGCAGCGAGTGGGACATCAATGGCTACACCTTC; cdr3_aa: CASSEWDINGYTF
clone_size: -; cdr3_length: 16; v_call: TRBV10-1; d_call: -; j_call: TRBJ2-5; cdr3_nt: TGCGCCAGCAGTGAGAACTTTTTAGCGGATCAAGAGACCCAGTACTTC; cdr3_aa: CASSENFLADQETQYF
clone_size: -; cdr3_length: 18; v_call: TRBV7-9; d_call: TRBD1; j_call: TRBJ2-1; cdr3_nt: TGTGCCAGCAGCTCCCAAGAGGGCTGGGACAGGGGAAAAAATGAGCAGTTCTTC; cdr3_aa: CASSSQEGWDRGKNEQFF
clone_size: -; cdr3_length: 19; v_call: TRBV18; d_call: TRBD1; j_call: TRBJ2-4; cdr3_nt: TGTGCCAGCTCACCGGGACAGGGAGAATTAGGAATAGCCAAAAACATTCAGTACTTC; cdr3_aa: CASSPGQGELGIAKNIQYF
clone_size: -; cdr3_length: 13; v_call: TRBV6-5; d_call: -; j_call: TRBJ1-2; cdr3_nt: TGTGCCAGCGGGGCACAGGTTTTCTATGGCTACACCTTC; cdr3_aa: CASGAQVFYGYTF
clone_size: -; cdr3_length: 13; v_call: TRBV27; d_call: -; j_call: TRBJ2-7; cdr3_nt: TGTGCCAGCAGCGGGGGTGTGAACTACGAGCAGTACTTC; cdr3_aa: CASSGGVNYEQYF
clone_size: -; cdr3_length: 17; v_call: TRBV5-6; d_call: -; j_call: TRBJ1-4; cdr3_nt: TGTGCCAGCAGCTTGGACCCACAGGGCTGGACTAATGAAAAACTGTTTTTT; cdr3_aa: CASSLDPQGWTNEKLFF
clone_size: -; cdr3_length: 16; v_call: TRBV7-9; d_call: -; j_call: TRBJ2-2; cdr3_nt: TGTGCCAGCAGCTGGCGGGGAGGCCGAGTAACCGGGGAGCTGTTTTTT; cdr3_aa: CASSWRGGRVTGELFF
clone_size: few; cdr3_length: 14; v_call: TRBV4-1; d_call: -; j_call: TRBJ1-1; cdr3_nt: TGCGCCAGCAGCCAAGATCAGGGCAACACTGAAGCTTTCTTT; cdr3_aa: CASSQDQGNTEAFF
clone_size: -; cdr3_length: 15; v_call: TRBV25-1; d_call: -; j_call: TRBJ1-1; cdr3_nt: TGTGCCAGCAGTGGAGACACCCGGGGGAACACTGAAGCTTTCTTT; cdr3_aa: CASSGDTRGNTEAFF
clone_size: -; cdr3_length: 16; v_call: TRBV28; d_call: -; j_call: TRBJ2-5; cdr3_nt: TGTGCCAGCAGCCCTTTGGCCGGACAGTCGCGGGAGACCCAGTACTTC; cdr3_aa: CASSPLAGQSRETQYF
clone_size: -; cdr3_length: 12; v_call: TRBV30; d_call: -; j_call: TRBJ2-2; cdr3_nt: TGTGCCTGGAGCCTCAACACCGGGGAGCTGTTTTTT; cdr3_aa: CAWSLNTGELFF
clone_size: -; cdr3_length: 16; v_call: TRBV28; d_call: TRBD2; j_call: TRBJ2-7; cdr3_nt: TGTGCCAGCAGTCTAACCTCGACTAGCCCCTCCTACGAGCAGTACTTC; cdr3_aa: CASSLTSTSPSYEQYF
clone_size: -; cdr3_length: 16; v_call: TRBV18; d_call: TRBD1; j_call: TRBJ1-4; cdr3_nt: TGTGCCAGCTCACCCCAGGGGGCAACAACTAATGAAAAACTGTTTTTT; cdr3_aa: CASSPQGATTNEKLFF
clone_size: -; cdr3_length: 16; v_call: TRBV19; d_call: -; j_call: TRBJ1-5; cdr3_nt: TGTGCCAGTAGTGAACAGGGTGGGGTGGGCAATCAGCCCCAGCATTTT; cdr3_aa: CASSEQGGVGNQPQHF
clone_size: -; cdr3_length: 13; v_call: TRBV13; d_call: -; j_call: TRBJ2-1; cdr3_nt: TGTGCCAGCAGCTTAGAGAGCATCAATGAGCAGTTCTTC; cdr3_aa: CASSLESINEQFF
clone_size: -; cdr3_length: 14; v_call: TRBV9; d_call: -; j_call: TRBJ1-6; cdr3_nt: TGTGCCAGCAGCGGGGGGGGCCATAATTCACCCCTCCACTTT; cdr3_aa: CASSGGGHNSPLHF